This T cell receptor (beta chain) is from a study of blood T cells in healthy people across ages. Study observations and caveats: Because sorting was not performed, PBMCs prevented conclusive naive versus antigen-experienced comparison. Roughly linear age-related decline in beta diversity appeared, significant by age roughly 40. Any changes in expanded clonotypes were possibly confounded, as donor CMV status remained unknown.

V shed 5 bases and J shed 5 bases, with 7 bases lying between them. The germline gives CDR1 SQVTM, CDR2 ANQGSEA. This CDR3 spans 10 amino acids. Comment on this clonotype: As yet, its antigen is unknown.

Primed by a sample-barcoded 5' primer and a J-beta primer mix, a second PCR proceeded for roughly 7 to 11 cycles. Each cDNA molecule received a tag from a template-switch adaptor that had 12 random nucleotides. TCRdb used MiXCR to reprocess the 5' RACE reads, holding one entry per CDR3 protein. The sample comprises more than 1.4 million distinct CDR3 sequences, approximately 42% of which are singletons, and roughly 7.7% rests with the top ten. Material: blood. V usage is TRBV29-1 and J usage is TRBJ2-7; D gene unclear. The sequence came from a woman aged 18 to 35 in good health. CDR3: CSVIGDEQYF. The CDR3 bases are TGCAGCGTTATCGGCGACGAGCAGTACTTC.